This T cell receptor (beta chain) was sequenced for a study of CD8+CD57+ T cells in acquired aplastic anemia. Whole-study context: Read counts for CD4+ cells (from healthy donors) averaged about 10.8 million.

As to this clonotype: Antigen specificity is unknown.

TCR beta VDJ and CDR3 were profiled, and genomic DNA was the template. TCRdb ran MiXCR on the reads and lists one entry per CDR3 protein. The sample holds hundreds of thousands of distinct CDR3 sequences; 60% to 80% are singletons and the top ten take 4%. The ends were cut back, 0 bases at V and 11 bases at J, with 12 bases in the middle. Germline V lookup: CDR1 SGHRS, CDR2 YFSETQ. The CDR3 totals 13 residues. Study-level points and caveats: Common to patients and controls were around 30 CD8+ CDR3 sequences.

Input material: sorted CD4+, CD8+, or CD8+CD57+ T cells (not recorded which) from PBMCs. The sequence was obtained from a human donor in good health, serving as a control. This chain joins TRBV5-1 and TRBJ2-1, with D hard to call. The CDR3, as DNA: TGCGCCAGCAGCTTGGTAGCCGGTCCTAAGCAGTTCTTC. Translated: CASSLVAGPKQFF.